One sample yielded the 14 T cell receptor beta chains listed below, sequenced in a study of T cells in narcolepsy. Assay: immunoSEQ multiplex PCR; the TCRdb copy retains only in-frame clones and omits some. This table holds about 25,000 clones, about 86% found once. Sequencing was done on a sample of CD45RA- memory CD4+ T cells from PBMCs. The origin of the receptors is a human donor with narcolepsy.

The rearrangement links TRBV6-1 to TRBJ1-3; 7 bases are shared with TRBD1. The junction had 6 bases not matched to a gene; V was cut back by 10 bases and J by 0 bases. Germline CDR1 is MNHNS and CDR2 is SASEGT. This CDR3 is 14 amino acids long. The CDR3 sequence: CATSTGVSGNTIYF. CDR3 sequence (DNA): TGTGCCACGTCAACAGGGGTCTCTGGAAACACCATATATTTT.

This chain links TRBV6-4 with TRBJ1-5, with D unresolved. V lost 4 bases to trimming and J lost 2 bases, with 9 bases between them. CDR1 and CDR2 from the germline V gene are MRHNA and SNTAGT. This CDR3 spans 14 amino acids. CDR3 nucleotide sequence: TGTGCCAGCAGTGCGAGCCCTGGCAATCAGCCCCAGCATTTT. The encoded protein is CASSASPGNQPQHF.

The chain is built from TRBV7-8 and TRBJ1-5, with D unclear. The germline V and J ends were trimmed by 4 bases and 0 bases, with 16 bases remaining between them. The CDR3 covers 17 residues. Germline lookup yields CDR1 SGHVS and CDR2 FQNEAQ. CDR3 in amino acids: CASSSGGARGSNQPQHF. As DNA, the CDR3 is TGTGCCAGCAGCTCGGGTGGTGCGCGGGGTAGCAATCAGCCCCAGCATTTT.

This chain uses TRBV9 with TRBJ2-5, with 10 bases lining up with TRBD1. CDR3 length: 15 amino acids. CDR1 and CDR2 from the germline V gene are SGDLS and YYNGEE. J gave up 4 bases and V 4 bases, and 7 bases lay outside the gene matches. CDR3 sequence: CASSPRQGAGETQYF. The CDR3 bases are TGTGCCAGCAGCCCGAGACAGGGGGCGGGAGAGACCCAGTACTTC. Full variable domain (outside the CDR3, taken from reference TRBV9 and TRBJ2-5): DSGVTQTPKHLITATGQRVTLRCSPRSGDLSVYWYQQSLDQGLQFLIQYYNGEERAKGNILERFSAQQFPDLHSELNLSSLELGDSALYFCASSPRQGAGETQYFGPGTRLLVL.

This clone was observed a handful of times. The chain is built from TRBV9 and TRBJ2-1; 8 positions agree with TRBD1. The trim removed 0 bases at V and 4 bases at J, leaving 3 bases unmatched. The CDR3 is 15 residues long. Germline V gene lookup returns CDR1 SGDLS and CDR2 YYNGEE. The CDR3 coding sequence is TGTGCCAGCAGCGTAGTCACAGGGGGATACAATGAGCAGTTCTTC. As protein: CASSVVTGGYNEQFF.

This clone has only one observation. The chain links TRBV5-1 to TRBJ2-5; TRBD2 matches 12 bases. The last part of the DNA fits TRBJ2-7 better; the J call may be wrong. The CDR3 has 16 residues. Germline V lookup: CDR1 SGHRS, CDR2 YFSETQ. Written as DNA, the CDR3 is TGCGCCAGCAGCCGCCTAGCGGGAGGGCCTGGGTACGAGCAGTACTTC. Protein: CASSRLAGGPGYEQYF.

The rearrangement links TRBV7-6 to TRBJ1-2; 9 nucleotides match TRBD1. Looked up from germline, CDR1 is SGHVS and CDR2 is FNYEAQ. CDR3 length: 16 amino acids. The V and J ends lost 5 bases and 1 base, in that order; junction bases with no gene match: 8. The CDR3 DNA reads as TGTGCCAGCAGCCCCATACAGGGGGCGCTTAACTATGGCTACACCTTC. Translated, it gives CASSPIQGALNYGYTF.

This chain joins TRBV4-2 and TRBJ2-7, with 10 bases matching TRBD2. CDR3 length: 17 residues. J gave up 2 bases and V 4 bases, and 11 bases lay outside the gene matches. CDR1 is LGHNA, CDR2 YNFKEQ, per germline. The CDR3 region has the DNA TGTGCCAGCAGCCCGTCACCGGGAAGCGGGAGGGCCTACGAGCAGTACTTC. It yields the protein CASSPSPGSGRAYEQYF.

This clone has only a few counts. A junction end diverges from the germline sequence, so it may reflect a read error. Other nucleotide sequences in the sample specify the same CDR3. The V call is TRBV7-2, the J call TRBJ2-7, with D perhaps TRBD2 (7 bases). The CDR3 is 17 amino acids. Germline CDR1 SGHTA, CDR2 FQGNSA. CDR3 in amino acids: CASSLWGGDTHSYEQYF. CDR3 nucleotides: TGCGCCAGCAGCTTATGGGGGGGGGACACACACTCCTACGAGCAGTACTTC.

V usage is TRBV19 and J usage is TRBJ2-2, with a tentative D call TRBD2 (5 bases). The CDR3 length is 13 residues. Trimming left V 8 bases short and J 7 bases short, with 14 bases between. Germline V lookup: CDR1 LNHDA, CDR2 SQIVND (reference sequence). CDR3 amino acids: CASSERPRGELFF. The CDR3, as DNA: TGTGCCAGTTCGGAGCGGCCCCGCGGGGAGCTGTTTTTT.

This chain uses TRBV28 with TRBJ1-1, with 9 positions matching TRBD1. Unmatched junction bases numbered 3, after V lost 2 bases and J lost 11 bases. The CDR3 is 12 amino acids. Germline V gene sequence: CDR1 MDHEN, CDR2 SYDVKM. In DNA, the CDR3 is TGTGCCAGCAGTTTAGGGACAGGGAGGGCTTTCTTT. Encoded protein: CASSLGTGRAFF.

This clone was seen only a few times. CDR3 in DNA: TGTGCCAGCAGCCCCCCGCGAGGGGGATCGCGGTATGAGCAGTTCTTC. It translates to CASSPPRGGSRYEQFF. V and J are TRBV13 and TRBJ2-1; a weak D match, TRBD1 (6 bases). This CDR3 has 16 amino acids. Trimming shortened V by 5 bases and J by 8 bases, and 22 bases separated the two germline ends. Germline assignment: CDR1 PRHDT and CDR2 FYEKMQ (reference sequence).

The chain recombines TRBV9 with TRBJ1-2, with a weak D call TRBD1 (5 bases). CDR3 length: 13 amino acids. The germline V and J ends were trimmed by 3 bases and 8 bases, with 14 bases remaining between them. Germline V lookup: CDR1 SGDLS, CDR2 YYNGEE. The CDR3 loop is CASSDPGYGGYTF. The CDR3 coding sequence is TGTGCCAGCAGCGACCCAGGGTATGGCGGCTACACCTTC.

V is TRBV6-6 and J is TRBJ2-7; 9 positions match TRBD1. J gave up 6 bases and V 6 bases, and 9 bases lay outside the gene matches. Per the germline V gene, CDR1 is MNHNY and CDR2 is SVGAGI (reference sequence). The CDR3 sequence is 14 residues long. The CDR3 DNA is TGTGCCAGCAGCCCCCAACAGGGGGCGGTCGAGCAGTACTTC. It is translated as CASSPQQGAVEQYF.